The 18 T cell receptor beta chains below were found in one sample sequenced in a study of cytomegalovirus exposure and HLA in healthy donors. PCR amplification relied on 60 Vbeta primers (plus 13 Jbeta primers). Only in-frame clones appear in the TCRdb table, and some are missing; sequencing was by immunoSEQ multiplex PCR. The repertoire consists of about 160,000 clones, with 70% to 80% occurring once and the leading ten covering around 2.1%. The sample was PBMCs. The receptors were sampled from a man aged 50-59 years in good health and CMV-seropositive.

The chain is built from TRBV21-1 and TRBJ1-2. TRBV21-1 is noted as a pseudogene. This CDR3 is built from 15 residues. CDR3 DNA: TGTGCCAGCAGCAAATCTGGGTGGACTCGGGGAGGCTACACCTTC. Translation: CASSKSGWTRGGYTF.

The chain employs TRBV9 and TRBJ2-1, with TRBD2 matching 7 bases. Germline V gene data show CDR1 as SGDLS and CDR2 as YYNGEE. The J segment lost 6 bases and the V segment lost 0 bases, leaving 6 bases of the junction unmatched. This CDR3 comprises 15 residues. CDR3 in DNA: TGTGCCAGCAGCGTAGAGGCGGGAGCCTTCAATGAGCAGTTCTTC. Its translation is CASSVEAGAFNEQFF.

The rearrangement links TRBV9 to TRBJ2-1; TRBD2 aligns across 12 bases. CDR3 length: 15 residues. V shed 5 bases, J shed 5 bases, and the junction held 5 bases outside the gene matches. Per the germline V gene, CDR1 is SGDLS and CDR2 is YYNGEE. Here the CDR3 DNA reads TGTGCCAGCAGTCAAACTAGCGGGGGGCACAATGAGCAGTTCTTC. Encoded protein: CASSQTSGGHNEQFF.

The CDR3 protein is CASSAGFGSQETQYF. CDR3 DNA sequence: TGTGCCAGCAGCGCCGGGTTTGGGTCCCAAGAGACCCAGTACTTC. The chain combines TRBV9 with TRBJ2-5; D is unclear. The CDR3 runs 15 residues. Germline-derived CDR1 and CDR2 are SGDLS and YYNGEE. Trimming cost V 3 bases and J 1 base, with 13 bases left between them.

The CDR3 protein is CASSSRTRMNTEAFF. CDR3 in DNA: TGTGCCAGCAGCTCAAGGACTCGCATGAACACTGAAGCTTTCTTT. The chain carries TRBV9 and TRBJ1-1, with no clear D. The germline CDR1 and CDR2 sequences are SGDLS and YYNGEE. Trimming removed 4 bases at V and 0 bases at J, with 13 bases between. CDR3 length equals 15 residues. Full variable domain (outside the CDR3, taken from reference TRBV9 and TRBJ1-1): DSGVTQTPKHLITATGQRVTLRCSPRSGDLSVYWYQQSLDQGLQFLIQYYNGEERAKGNILERFSAQQFPDLHSELNLSSLELGDSALYFCASSSRTRMNTEAFFGQGTRLTVV.

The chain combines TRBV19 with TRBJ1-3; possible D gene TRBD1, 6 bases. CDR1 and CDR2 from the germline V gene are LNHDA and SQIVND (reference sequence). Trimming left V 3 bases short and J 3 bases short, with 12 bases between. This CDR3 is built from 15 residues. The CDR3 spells CASSIQGLVGNTIYF. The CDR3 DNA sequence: TGTGCCAGTAGTATCCAGGGGCTGGTTGGAAACACCATATATTTT.

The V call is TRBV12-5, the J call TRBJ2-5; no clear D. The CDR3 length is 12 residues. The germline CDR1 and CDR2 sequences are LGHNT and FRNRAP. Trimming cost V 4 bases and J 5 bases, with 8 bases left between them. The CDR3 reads CASGSLGETQYF. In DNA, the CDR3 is TGTGCTAGTGGTTCTCTCGGGGAGACCCAGTACTTC.

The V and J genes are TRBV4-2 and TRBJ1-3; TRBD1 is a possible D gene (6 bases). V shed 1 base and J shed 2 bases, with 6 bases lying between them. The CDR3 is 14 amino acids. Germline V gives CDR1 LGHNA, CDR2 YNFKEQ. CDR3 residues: CASSQAGAGNTIYF. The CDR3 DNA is TGTGCCAGCAGCCAAGCAGGGGCTGGAAACACCATATATTTT.

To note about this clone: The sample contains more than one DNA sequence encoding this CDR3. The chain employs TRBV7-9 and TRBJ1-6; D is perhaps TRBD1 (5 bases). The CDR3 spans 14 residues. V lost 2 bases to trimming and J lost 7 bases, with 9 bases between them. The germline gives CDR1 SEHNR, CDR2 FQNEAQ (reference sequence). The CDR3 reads CASSLQGLNSPLHF. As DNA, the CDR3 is TGTGCCAGCAGCTTACAGGGTTTAAATTCACCCCTCCACTTT.

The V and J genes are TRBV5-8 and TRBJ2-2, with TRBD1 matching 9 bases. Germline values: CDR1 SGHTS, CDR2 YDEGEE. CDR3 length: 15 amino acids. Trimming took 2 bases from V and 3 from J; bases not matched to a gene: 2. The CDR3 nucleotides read TGTGCCAGCAGCTTTGGGGACAGGGACACCGGGGAGCTGTTTTTT. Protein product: CASSFGDRDTGELFF.

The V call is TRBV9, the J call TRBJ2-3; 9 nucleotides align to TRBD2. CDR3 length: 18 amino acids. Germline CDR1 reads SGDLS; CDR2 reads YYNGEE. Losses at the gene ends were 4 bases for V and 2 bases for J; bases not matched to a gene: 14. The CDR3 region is CASSPRPSGTGYTDTQYF. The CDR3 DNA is TGTGCCAGCAGCCCCCGCCCTAGCGGGACTGGATACACAGATACGCAGTATTTT.

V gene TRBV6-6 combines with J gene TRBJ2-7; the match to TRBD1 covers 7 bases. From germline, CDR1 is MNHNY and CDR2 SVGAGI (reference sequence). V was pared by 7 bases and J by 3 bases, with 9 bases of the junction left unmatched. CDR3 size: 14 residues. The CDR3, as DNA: TGTGCCAGCATTAGCGACAGGGACGGCTACGAGCAGTACTTC. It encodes CASISDRDGYEQYF.

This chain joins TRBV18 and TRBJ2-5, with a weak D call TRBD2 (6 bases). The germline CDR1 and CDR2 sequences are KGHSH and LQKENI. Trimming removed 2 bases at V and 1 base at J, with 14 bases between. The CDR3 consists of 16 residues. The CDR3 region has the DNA TGTGCCAGCTCACCAGGGGTAGCGGAGATCCAAGAGACCCAGTACTTC. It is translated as CASSPGVAEIQETQYF.

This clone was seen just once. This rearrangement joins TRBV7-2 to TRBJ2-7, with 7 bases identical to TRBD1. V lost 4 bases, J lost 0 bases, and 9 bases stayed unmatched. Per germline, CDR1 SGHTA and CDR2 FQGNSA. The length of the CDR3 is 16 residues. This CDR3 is CASSSVGGPSSYEQYF. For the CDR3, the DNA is TGTGCCAGCAGCTCTGTAGGGGGCCCTAGCTCCTACGAGCAGTACTTC.

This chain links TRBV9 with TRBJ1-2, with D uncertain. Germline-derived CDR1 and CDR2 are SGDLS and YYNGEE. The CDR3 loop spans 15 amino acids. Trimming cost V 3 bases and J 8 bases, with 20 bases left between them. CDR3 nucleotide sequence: TGTGCCAGCAGCGGGGGAAGCGGGGTTCCGCGGGGCTACACCTTC. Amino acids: CASSGGSGVPRGYTF.

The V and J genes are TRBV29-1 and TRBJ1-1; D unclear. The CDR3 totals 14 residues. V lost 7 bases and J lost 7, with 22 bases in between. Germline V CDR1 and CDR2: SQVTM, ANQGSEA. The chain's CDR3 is CSGLSENRGVEAFF. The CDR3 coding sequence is TGCAGCGGCCTGTCCGAGAACCGGGGAGTTGAAGCTTTCTTT.

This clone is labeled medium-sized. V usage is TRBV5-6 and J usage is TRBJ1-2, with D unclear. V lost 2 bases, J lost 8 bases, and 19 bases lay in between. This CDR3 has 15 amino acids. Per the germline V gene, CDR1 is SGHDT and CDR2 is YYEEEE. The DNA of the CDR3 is TGTGCCAGCAGCTTTGATTTGGACGGGGTCGGGGGCTACACCTTC. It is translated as CASSFDLDGVGGYTF.

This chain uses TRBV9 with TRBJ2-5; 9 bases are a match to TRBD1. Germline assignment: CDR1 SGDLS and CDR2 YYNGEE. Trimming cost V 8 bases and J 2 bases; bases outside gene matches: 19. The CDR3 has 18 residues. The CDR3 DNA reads TGTGCCAGTAGCCCGGGACAGGGAGAGCTTTGGCATCAAGAGACCCAGTACTTC. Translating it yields CASSPGQGELWHQETQYF.